This TCR beta chain was sequenced during a study of CD8+ T cells in alopecia areata. Whole-study context: Twice a day, 5 to 10 mg of oral tofacitinib was administered to treated patients.

Isolated RNA was reverse transcribed into cDNA used as the sequencing template. Sequenced by immunoSEQ multiplex PCR; TCRdb stores in-frame clones only, minus some. This table holds 140,000 to 150,000 clones, roughly 44% found once. The CDR3 is 11 residues long. Germline V gene lookup returns CDR1 MDHEN and CDR2 SYDVKM. The V and J ends lost 5 bases and 12 bases respectively, with 13 bases between them. Material: CD4+ T cells sorted from blood. This TCR was recovered from a human donor with alopecia areata. This chain connects TRBV28 to TRBJ1-1; perhaps TRBD1 as D (5 bases). The CDR3: CASSLRDPSFF. The CDR3 DNA is TGTGCCAGCAGTCTCCGGGACCCGTCTTTCTTT. The whole variable domain, remainder taken from reference TRBV28 and TRBJ1-1, is DVKVTQSSRYLVKRTGEKVFLECVQDMDHENMFWYRQDPGLGLRLIYFSYDVKMKEKGDIPEGYSVSREKKERFSLILESASTNQTSMYLCASSLRDPSFFGQGTRLTVV.